The entry below gives a single T cell receptor beta chain sequence along with its context. The sample comes from a study of shared clonotypes between healthy human individuals. Naivety among CD8 cells was defined by CD45RO negativity and positive CCR7 selection, thereby excluding terminally differentiated effector memory CD45RA+ cells. The CDR3 loop spans 15 amino acids. Trimming removed 3 bases at V and 1 base at J, with 13 bases between. Germline assignment: CDR1 LNHDA and CDR2 SQIVND (reference sequence). Researchers divided each subset's genomic DNA evenly across several immunoSEQ plates. Here immunoSEQ multiplex PCR was the method, and the copy in TCRdb shows in-frame clones only, minus some. The sample shows about 680,000 clones, around 90% of them seen only once.

The chain employs TRBV19 and TRBJ2-7; the D gene is possibly TRBD2 (6 bases). This receptor was obtained from a young man in good health. The sequencing input was naive CD8+ T cells sorted from blood. CDR3 sequence: CASSMRGLPSYEQYF. The CDR3 DNA sequence: TGTGCCAGTAGTATGCGGGGACTGCCGTCCTACGAGCAGTACTTC.